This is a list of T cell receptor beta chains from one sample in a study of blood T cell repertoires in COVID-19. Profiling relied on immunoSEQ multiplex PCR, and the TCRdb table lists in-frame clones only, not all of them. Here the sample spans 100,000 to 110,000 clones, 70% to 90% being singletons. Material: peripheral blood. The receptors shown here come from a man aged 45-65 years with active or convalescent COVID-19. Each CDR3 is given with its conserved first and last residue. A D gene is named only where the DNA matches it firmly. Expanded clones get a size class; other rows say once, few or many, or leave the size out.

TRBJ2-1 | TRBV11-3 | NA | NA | CASSLDLGGVQFF | TGTGCCAGCAGCTTAGATCTGGGGGGAGTGCAGTTCTTC
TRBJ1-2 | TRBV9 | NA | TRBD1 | CASSSQGQGYGYTF | TGTGCCAGCAGCTCACAGGGACAGGGATATGGCTACACCTTC
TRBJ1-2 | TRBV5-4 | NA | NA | CASSLGGDGYTF | TGTGCCAGCAGCTTGGGGGGGGATGGCTACACCTTC
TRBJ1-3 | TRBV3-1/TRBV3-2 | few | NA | CASSQDWSSGNTIYF | TGTGCCAGCAGCCAAGATTGGAGCTCTGGAAACACCATATATTTT
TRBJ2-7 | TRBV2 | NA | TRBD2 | CASSESLAGAYEQYF | TGTGCCAGCAGTGAAAGCCTAGCGGGAGCCTACGAGCAGTACTTC
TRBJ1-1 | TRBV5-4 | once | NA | CASSLEGRDDTEAFF | TGTGCCAGCAGCTTGGAAGGCAGGGATGACACTGAAGCTTTCTTT
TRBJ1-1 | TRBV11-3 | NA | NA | CASSRGGLNTEAFF | TGTGCCAGCAGCCGCGGGGGCTTGAACACTGAAGCTTTCTTT
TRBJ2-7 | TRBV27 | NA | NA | CASSSQPPVHGSPYEQYF | TGTGCCAGCAGTTCCCAGCCCCCCGTCCATGGGAGCCCCTACGAGCAGTACTTC
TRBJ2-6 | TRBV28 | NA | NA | CATVFSGANVLTF | TGTGCCACCGTCTTCTCTGGGGCCAACGTCCTGACTTTC
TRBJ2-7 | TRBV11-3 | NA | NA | CACSGQGYEQYF | TGTGCCTGCAGCGGGCAGGGCTACGAGCAGTACTTC
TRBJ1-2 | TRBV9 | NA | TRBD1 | CASSVEGGSYGYTF | TGTGCCAGCAGCGTAGAAGGGGGCAGTTATGGCTACACCTTC
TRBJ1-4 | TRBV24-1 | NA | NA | CATSDSGPRGGEKLFF | TGTGCCACCAGTGACTCCGGGCCTCGAGGGGGTGAAAAACTGTTTTTT
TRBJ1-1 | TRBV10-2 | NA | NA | CASSELPQGYTEAFF | TGCGCCAGCAGCGAATTACCCCAGGGGTACACTGAAGCTTTCTTT
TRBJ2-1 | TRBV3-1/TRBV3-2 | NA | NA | CASSQEVRAKQFF | TGTGCCAGCAGCCAAGAGGTAAGAGCCAAGCAGTTCTTC
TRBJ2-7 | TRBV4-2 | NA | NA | CASSQATGQFHEQYF | TGTGCCAGCAGCCAGGCGACAGGACAGTTCCACGAGCAGTACTTC
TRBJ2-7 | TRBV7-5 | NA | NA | CVRSLIGGRTHYEQYF | TGTGTCAGAAGCTTAATCGGCGGGAGGACACACTACGAGCAGTACTTC
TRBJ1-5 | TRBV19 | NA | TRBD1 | CASSIDSGTAPRQPQHF | TGTGCCAGTAGTATAGATTCCGGGACAGCTCCCCGTCAGCCCCAGCATTTT
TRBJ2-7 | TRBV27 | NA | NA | CASNEAGFPYEQYF | TGTGCCAGCAATGAGGCGGGGTTCCCCTACGAGCAGTACTTC
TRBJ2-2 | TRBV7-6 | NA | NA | CASPLTQRGTGELFF | TGTGCCAGCCCACTGACCCAAAGGGGCACCGGGGAGCTGTTTTTT
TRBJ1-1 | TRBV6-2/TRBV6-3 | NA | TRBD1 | CASSSDRGQKAFF | TGTGCCAGCAGTTCTGACAGGGGGCAAAAAGCTTTCTTT
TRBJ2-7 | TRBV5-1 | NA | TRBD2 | CASSSGGRDYEQYF | TGCGCCAGCAGCTCGGGAGGAAGGGACTACGAGCAGTACTTC
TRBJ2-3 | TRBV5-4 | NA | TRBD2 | CAAKLAGDGDTQYF | TGTGCCGCCAAGTTAGCGGGAGACGGAGATACGCAGTATTTT
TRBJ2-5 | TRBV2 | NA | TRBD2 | CASNRGLAGPQGTQYF | TGTGCCAGTAACCGGGGACTAGCGGGACCTCAGGGGACCCAGTACTTC
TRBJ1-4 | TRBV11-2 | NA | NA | CASSATEASEKLFF | TGTGCCAGCAGCGCGACAGAGGCGAGTGAAAAACTGTTTTTT